Shown below are 18 T cell receptor beta chains from a single sample sequenced in a study of shared T cell receptors in the human thymus. TCRdb keeps only in-frame clones here, not all; method: immunoSEQ multiplex PCR. The repertoire includes about 610,000 clones, over 75% of them detected once, and approximately 0.01% sits in the top ten. This same sample was also part of a study on human thymus T cells.

The sample consisted of thymocytes. All receptors derive from a boy under two years old with a congenital heart defect.

The chain carries TRBV5-4 and TRBJ1-1, with 8 bases lining up with TRBD1. V lost 4 bases, J lost 4 bases, and 9 bases stayed unmatched. CDR3 length: 15 residues. In germline, CDR1 is SGHNT, CDR2 YYREEE (reference sequence). As DNA, the CDR3 is TGTGCCAGCAGCAAATCCAGGGGGCGGGTCACTGAAGCTTTCTTT. This translates into CASSKSRGRVTEAFF.

V gene TRBV27 combines with J gene TRBJ2-7; 8 bases are a match to TRBD2. This CDR3 contains 16 residues. V was pared by 5 bases and J by 4 bases, with 13 bases of the junction left unmatched. Germline V gene lookup returns CDR1 MNHEY and CDR2 SMNVEV (reference sequence). CDR3 DNA: TGTGCCAGCAGTCCTCACTCCGGGACTAGGGGGTACGAGCAGTACTTC. Translated: CASSPHSGTRGYEQYF.

This chain uses TRBV11-2 with TRBJ2-7, with 8 bases that match TRBD1. The CDR3 loop spans 15 amino acids. The germline CDR1 and CDR2 sequences are SGHAT and FQNNGV. Unmatched junction bases numbered 8, after V lost 3 bases and J lost 4 bases. The CDR3 DNA follows: TGTGCCAGCAGCTTGTATCCAGGGGGCAGATACGAGCAGTACTTC. This encodes CASSLYPGGRYEQYF.

The V call is TRBV5-6, the J call TRBJ2-7, with D unresolved. Per the germline V gene, CDR1 is SGHDT and CDR2 is YYEEEE. The length of the CDR3 is 15 residues. V shed 2 bases and J shed 0 bases, with 12 bases lying between them. The CDR3 DNA is TGTGCCAGCAGCTTTGGGCTTCCAAGCTCCTACGAGCAGTACTTC. Its translation is CASSFGLPSSYEQYF.

The chain uses TRBV4-3 and TRBJ2-1, with 11 bases aligning to TRBD2. Germline loops: CDR1 LGHNA, CDR2 YSLEER. The J segment lost 5 bases and the V segment lost 2 bases, leaving 8 bases of the junction unmatched. There are 17 residues in the CDR3. Written as DNA, the CDR3 is TGCGCCAGCAGCCAACCCACCACTAGCGGGAGAAACAATGAGCAGTTCTTC. Translation gives CASSQPTTSGRNNEQFF.

The chain links TRBV14 to TRBJ1-3; 9 nucleotides agree with TRBD1. This CDR3 contains 16 residues. The V and J ends lost 3 bases and 1 base, in that order; junction bases with no gene match: 4. The V gene's germline CDR1 is SGHDN and CDR2 FVKESK. The DNA of the CDR3 is TGTGCCAGCAGCCAGACCGGGACAGGGTCTGGAAACACCATATATTTT. The encoded protein is CASSQTGTGSGNTIYF.

This chain uses TRBV19 with TRBJ2-1, with 10 nucleotides matching TRBD2. CDR3 size: 15 residues. The V gene's germline CDR1 is LNHDA and CDR2 SQIVND (reference sequence). V was clipped by 1 base and J by 8 bases; unmatched bases: 5. The CDR3 is CASSIVASGSHEQFF. CDR3 in DNA: TGTGCCAGTAGTATAGTTGCTAGCGGGAGTCATGAGCAGTTCTTC. Full variable domain (rest looked up from reference TRBV19 and TRBJ2-1): DGGITQSPKYLFRKEGQNVTLSCEQNLNHDAMYWYRQDPGQGLRLIYYSQIVNDFQKGDIAEGYSVSREKKESFPLTVTSAQKNPTAFYLCASSIVASGSHEQFFGPGTRLTVL.

The chain uses TRBV27 and TRBJ1-2; 7 nucleotides align to TRBD1. This CDR3 is built from 16 residues. Germline V CDR1 and CDR2: MNHEY, SMNVEV (reference sequence). J lost 3 bases, V lost 4 bases, and 11 bases had no gene match. For the CDR3, the DNA is TGTGCCAGCAGTTCGCACGGTGCGGGGACAGACTATGGCTACACCTTC. This encodes CASSSHGAGTDYGYTF.

This clone is a singleton in its sample. The chain links TRBV6-4 to TRBJ2-1; 7 bases are shared with TRBD1. Trimming removed 5 bases from V and 9 bases from J; junction bases left unmatched: 4. Germline V gene data show CDR1 as MRHNA and CDR2 as SNTAGT. There are 12 residues in the CDR3. CDR3 DNA: TGTGCCAGCAGTACAGGGGCGGGTGAGCAGTTCTTC. Protein sequence: CASSTGAGEQFF.

The chain recombines TRBV4-3 with TRBJ2-7, with 9 bases that match TRBD1. CDR3 length equals 15 residues. After removal of 4 bases from V and 2 bases from J, the junction contained 6 bases not matched to a gene. The germline CDR1 and CDR2 sequences are LGHNA and YSLEER. CDR3 region: CASSPDGTGTYEQYF. CDR3 nucleotides: TGCGCCAGCAGCCCAGACGGGACAGGGACCTACGAGCAGTACTTC.

The rearrangement joins TRBV4-2 to TRBJ2-2, with D possibly TRBD2 on 6 matching bases. Per the germline V gene, CDR1 is LGHNA and CDR2 is YNFKEQ. This CDR3 has 16 amino acids. With 0 bases removed from V and 7 bases from J, the gap between germline ends came to 15 bases. CDR3 sequence (DNA): TGTGCCAGCAGCCAAGAAACCCCCGGGGGTAACGGGGAGCTGTTTTTT. It encodes CASSQETPGGNGELFF.

The rearrangement joins TRBV10-3 to TRBJ1-1, with TRBD1 matching 11 bases. V dropped 4 bases and J dropped 8; count of bases not matched to a gene: 12. In germline, CDR1 is ENHRY, CDR2 SYGVKD. The CDR3 contains 16 residues. The CDR3 loop is CAISGGTGGKSREAFF. CDR3 bases: TGTGCCATCAGTGGAGGGACAGGGGGGAAGTCAAGGGAAGCTTTCTTT.

V and J are TRBV15 and TRBJ2-7; D possibly corresponds to TRBD2 (6 bases). CDR1 and CDR2 (germline): LNHNV, YYDKDF (reference sequence). V gave up 1 base and J gave up 0 bases, with 10 bases separating them. This CDR3 region has 15 residues. CDR3 bases: TGTGCCACCAGCAGAGCTCCTAGCGCCTCCTACGAGCAGTACTTC. It translates to CATSRAPSASYEQYF.

The rearrangement uses TRBV2 and TRBJ1-4; D remains ambiguous. Germline V gene sequence: CDR1 SNHLY, CDR2 FYNNEI. This CDR3 is built from 12 residues. Trimming shortened V by 6 bases and J by 7 bases, and 9 bases separated the two germline ends. As DNA, the CDR3 is TGTGCCAGCAGGCCCACGGGTGAAAAACTGTTTTTT. It codes for CASRPTGEKLFF.

The chain has TRBV5-4 and TRBJ2-1; 13 bases align to TRBD2. Germline CDR1 and CDR2: SGHNT and YYREEE (reference sequence). This CDR3 is 15 amino acids long. V lost 4 bases and J lost 7; bases outside the gene matches: 5. Here the CDR3 DNA reads TGTGCCAGCAGCATACTAGCGGGAGGGGGGAATGAGCAGTTCTTC. Its protein is CASSILAGGGNEQFF.

The chain recombines TRBV5-4 with TRBJ2-5, with 12 positions matching TRBD2. Germline lookup yields CDR1 SGHNT and CDR2 YYREEE (reference sequence). The CDR3 contains 17 residues. V was clipped by 3 bases and J by 7 bases; unmatched bases: 13. The CDR3 here is CASSYKGLAGGPGTQYF. The CDR3 DNA follows: TGTGCCAGCAGCTACAAGGGGCTAGCGGGAGGGCCCGGGACCCAGTACTTC.

The V and J genes are TRBV11-3 and TRBJ2-7; perhaps TRBD2 as D (6 bases). Trimming took off 8 bases at V and 4 bases at J, with 36 bases between the two ends. The CDR3 is made up of 20 amino acids. Germline lookup yields CDR1 SGHNT and CDR2 YENEEA. The CDR3, as DNA: TGTGCCAGCGGCTACGCTGATCGGGGGTCAGAGCTAGCGAGTTGTTACGAGCAGTACTTC. Translated, it gives CASGYADRGSELASCYEQYF.

The rearrangement joins TRBV5-1 to TRBJ2-2; 8 positions match TRBD2. V trimming: 4 bases; J trimming: 1 base; junction bases outside the gene matches: 6. Germline V CDR1 and CDR2: SGHRS, YFSETQ. CDR3 length: 16 residues. The CDR3 here is CASSPHGTRNTGELFF. As DNA, the CDR3 is TGCGCCAGCAGCCCGCACGGGACTAGGAACACCGGGGAGCTGTTTTTT. Supplemented by reference TRBV5-1 and TRBJ2-2, the full variable domain reads KAGVTQTPRYLIKTRGQQVTLSCSPISGHRSVSWYQQTPGQGLQFLFEYFSETQRNKGNFPGRFSGRQFSNSRSEMNVSTLELGDSALYLCASSPHGTRNTGELFFGEGSRLTVL.